What follows is one TCR beta chain and its context. Its antigen is currently unknown. The PCR employed 60 Vbeta primers together with 13 Jbeta primers. Profiling relied on immunoSEQ multiplex PCR, and the TCRdb table lists in-frame clones only, not all of them. The sample records more than 85,000 clones, approximately 80% being singletons. These data originate in a study of cytomegalovirus exposure and HLA in healthy donors. Study-wide results and caveats: Three CMV-associated chains were confirmed in vitro to be specific for CMV antigens.

The germline V gene encodes CDR1 MNHNS and CDR2 SASEGT. The CDR3 extends over 14 amino acids. V lost 2 bases to trimming and J lost 13 bases, with 18 bases between them. The donors comprised healthy bone marrow donors. This sequence joins TRBV6-1 and TRBJ2-1; tentatively, D is TRBD2 (5 bases). The TCR comes from a man under 40 in good health and CMV-seronegative. The sequencing sample was made of PBMCs. In DNA form, the CDR3 reads TGTGCCAGCAGTGAATCTCGGACGGGGTTCACACAGTTCTTC. Translated: CASSESRTGFTQFF.